This is a list of T cell receptor beta chains from one sample in a study of T cell responses to AZD1222 COVID-19 vaccine. The repertoire was sequenced with immunoSEQ multiplex PCR; TCRdb's copy has only in-frame clones and lacks some. The sample has 150,000 to 200,000 clones; 90% are singletons. The source material was peripheral blood, sampled 28 days after the second AZD1222 dose. All receptors come from an adult who received the AZD1222 COVID-19 vaccine. Each CDR3 is given with its conserved first and last residue. D genes are given only for firm matches. Size tells how often a clone was seen (once, few, many) or the class of an expanded clone, and some rows leave it out.

j_call clone_size v_call d_call cdr3_aa cdr3_nt
TRBJ2-2 NA TRBV4-1 NA CASSQRGGPNTGELFF TGCGCCAGCAGCCAAAGGGGTGGACCGAACACCGGGGAGCTGTTTTTT
TRBJ1-2 NA TRBV9 NA CASSVGEMGGYTF TGTGCCAGCAGCGTAGGGGAGATGGGAGGCTACACCTTC
TRBJ2-1 NA TRBV19 TRBD1 CASSIITGGGNEQFF TGTGCCAGTAGTATTATCACAGGGGGTGGCAATGAGCAGTTCTTC
TRBJ2-2 NA TRBV7-2 NA CASSWSTGGTGELFF TGTGCCAGCAGCTGGAGTACTGGTGGTACCGGGGAGCTGTTTTTT
TRBJ2-4 NA TRBV18 NA CASSPGGSVHF TGTGCCAGCTCACCAGGGGGGTCCGTACACTTC
TRBJ1-4 NA TRBV6-5 NA CASRVAGVEKLFF TGTGCCAGCAGGGTCGCGGGGGTTGAAAAACTGTTTTTT
TRBJ2-2 once TRBV5-4 TRBD2 CASSLGTTSGTGELFF TGTGCCAGCAGCTTGGGGACAACTAGCGGCACCGGGGAGCTGTTTTTT
TRBJ1-5 NA TRBV6-5 NA CASRDSYSNQPQHF TGTGCCAGCAGGGACAGTTATAGCAATCAGCCCCAGCATTTT
TRBJ2-7 NA TRBV5-1 NA CASPSYEQYF TGCGCCAGCCCCTCCTACGAGCAGTACTTC
TRBJ2-3 NA TRBV10-1 TRBD2 CASSGLAGGRWADTQYF TGCGCCAGCAGTGGACTAGCGGGGGGACGGTGGGCAGATACGCAGTATTTT
TRBJ2-7 NA TRBV6-5 TRBD1 CASSSLRASGGYEQYF TGTGCCAGCAGTTCTCTCAGAGCGTCAGGGGGCTACGAGCAGTACTTC
TRBJ2-1 NA TRBV28 NA CASSGREQFF TGTGCCAGCAGTGGCCGCGAGCAGTTCTTC
TRBJ2-3 NA TRBV4-3 TRBD2 CASSQAAGVLDTQYF TGCGCCAGCAGCCAAGCAGCGGGAGTTTTAGATACGCAGTATTTT
TRBJ2-7 NA TRBV18 TRBD2 CASSVRGNQNEQYF TGTGCCAGCTCAGTGCGGGGGAATCAAAACGAGCAGTACTTC
TRBJ2-7 few TRBV10-1 TRBD1 CASSADRAGEQYF TGCGCCAGCAGTGCCGACAGGGCGGGCGAGCAGTACTTC
TRBJ2-1 NA TRBV11-1 TRBD2 CASSSSGSFHNEQFF TGTGCCAGCAGCTCTAGCGGGAGTTTCCACAATGAGCAGTTCTTC
TRBJ2-1 NA TRBV3-1/TRBV3-2 NA CASSQSANEQFF TGTGCCAGCAGCCAATCTGCCAATGAGCAGTTCTTC
TRBJ2-2 NA TRBV6-6 NA CASSYSGLNTGELFF TGTGCCAGCAGTTACTCGGGACTTAACACCGGGGAGCTGTTTTTT
TRBJ2-7 NA TRBV7-2 NA CASSLNPGAARYEQYF TGTGCCAGCAGCTTAAATCCGGGCGCGGCCCGCTACGAGCAGTACTTC
TRBJ1-5 NA TRBV6-5 NA CASRGHIGQPQHF TGTGCCAGCAGGGGACATATAGGCCAGCCCCAGCATTTT
TRBJ2-5 NA TRBV7-2 TRBD2 CASSPSWRESETQYF TGTGCCAGCAGTCCCAGCTGGCGGGAGTCGGAGACCCAGTACTTC
TRBJ2-5 NA TRBV7-2 NA CASSFNPGQETQYF TGTGCCAGCAGCTTTAATCCCGGACAAGAGACCCAGTACTTC
TRBJ2-6 NA TRBV2 NA CASSEGSSSISGANVLTF TGTGCCAGCAGTGAAGGGAGCAGCTCTATCTCTGGGGCCAACGTCCTGACTTTC
TRBJ2-7 NA TRBV6-5 NA CASAPTYEQYF TGTGCCAGCGCTCCAACCTACGAGCAGTACTTC
TRBJ2-1 NA TRBV4-3 NA CASSQVGPGVREEQFF TGCGCCAGCAGCCAAGTCGGTCCGGGGGTCAGGGAGGAGCAGTTCTTC
TRBJ1-1 NA TRBV11-3 NA CASSLGTGASTEAFF TGTGCCAGCAGCTTAGGGACGGGGGCAAGCACTGAAGCTTTCTTT
TRBJ1-3 once TRBV27 NA CASSLSTNLAGGNTIYF TGTGCCAGCAGTTTATCCACGAATTTAGCGGGCGGAAACACCATATATTTT
TRBJ1-6 NA TRBV3-1/TRBV3-2 NA CASNSPNSPLHF TGTGCCAGCAACAGCCCTAATTCACCCCTCCACTTT
TRBJ1-2 NA TRBV7-9 NA CASSLRVGTGYGYTF TGTGCCAGCAGCTTAAGGGTAGGGACGGGCTATGGCTACACCTTC
TRBJ2-3 NA TRBV10-3 NA CAISGEPSKRTDTQYF TGTGCCATCAGCGGAGAGCCCTCGAAACGCACAGATACGCAGTATTTT
TRBJ2-1 NA TRBV28 TRBD2 CASSLRQRGGDEQFF TGTGCCAGCAGTTTACGCCAGCGGGGGGGAGATGAGCAGTTCTTC
TRBJ1-1 once TRBV9 NA CASSVVRPGSTEAFF TGTGCCAGCAGCGTAGTGCGCCCGGGGTCGACTGAAGCTTTCTTT
TRBJ2-7 NA TRBV5-1 TRBD1 CASSQRTGGRDEQYF TGCGCCAGTAGCCAAAGGACAGGGGGGAGAGACGAGCAGTACTTC
TRBJ1-3 NA TRBV18 NA CASSPPGHISGNTIYF TGTGCCAGCTCACCCCCCGGGCATATCTCTGGAAACACCATATATTTT
TRBJ1-2 once TRBV28 NA CASSFPQSRYGYTF TGTGCCAGCAGTTTCCCACAGTCCCGCTATGGCTACACCTTC
TRBJ1-2 once TRBV7-6 NA CASSLAQGIGGYTF TGTGCCAGCAGCTTAGCGCAGGGCATCGGTGGCTACACCTTC
TRBJ2-1 NA TRBV6-2/TRBV6-3 TRBD2 CASSYRRAGGPNEQFF TGTGCCAGCAGTTACCGTCGAGCGGGGGGGCCGAATGAGCAGTTCTTC
TRBJ1-2 NA TRBV28 NA CATAGRGGYTF TGTGCCACTGCGGGGAGAGGAGGCTACACCTTC
TRBJ1-2 NA TRBV5-1 NA CASSLDPGDYGYTF TGCGCCAGCAGCCTGGACCCTGGGGATTATGGCTACACCTTC
TRBJ2-7 NA TRBV6-5 TRBD1 CASSYSTGDEQYF TGTGCCAGCAGTTACTCGACAGGGGACGAGCAGTACTTC
TRBJ2-5 NA TRBV30 NA CAWRGRQETQYF TGTGCCTGGAGGGGACGCCAAGAGACCCAGTACTTC
TRBJ2-1 NA TRBV28 NA CASSVPMIF TGTGCCAGCAGCGTACCGATGATCTTC
TRBJ2-5 once TRBV7-2 TRBD2 CASSLDPPGLAGKETQYF TGTGCCAGCAGCTTAGACCCCCCGGGACTAGCGGGGAAAGAGACCCAGTACTTC
TRBJ2-2 NA TRBV6-5 NA CASRPGYGGGELFF TGTGCCAGCAGACCGGGATATGGCGGCGGGGAGCTGTTTTTT
TRBJ2-7 few TRBV6-5 TRBD1 CASRETGATYEQYF TGTGCCAGCAGGGAGACAGGGGCCACCTACGAGCAGTACTTC
TRBJ2-7 NA TRBV19 NA CASSIRGISARYEQYF TGTGCCAGTAGTATAAGGGGGATCTCAGCCCGATACGAGCAGTACTTC
TRBJ1-4 NA TRBV5-4 TRBD1 CASSKAGTGNEKLFF TGTGCCAGCAGCAAGGCCGGGACAGGGAATGAAAAACTGTTTTTT
TRBJ1-6 NA TRBV6-6 NA CASSPTDSRNSPLHF TGTGCCAGCAGCCCAACCGACAGCCGGAATTCACCCCTCCACTTT
TRBJ1-2 NA TRBV6-1 TRBD1 CASSVTQTTAGGYGYTF TGTGCCAGCAGTGTTACTCAGACCACGGCAGGGGGCTATGGCTACACCTTC
TRBJ1-1 NA TRBV6-5 NA CASRSVWEPSEAFF TGTGCCAGCAGGAGCGTCTGGGAACCCTCTGAAGCTTTCTTT
TRBJ1-6 NA TRBV11-2 NA CASSPRGWQANSPLHF TGTGCCAGCAGCCCCCGGGGGTGGCAGGCAAATTCACCCCTCCACTTT
TRBJ1-2 once TRBV18 TRBD1 CASSRLQGGDGYGYTF TGTGCCAGCTCACGATTGCAAGGGGGCGACGGCTATGGCTACACCTTC
TRBJ1-2 NA TRBV12-3/TRBV12-4 NA CASSLRRYGYTF TGTGCCAGCAGTCTTAGACGTTATGGCTACACCTTC
TRBJ1-4 NA TRBV5-1 NA CASSLGTGRTNEKLFF TGCGCCAGCAGCTTGGGGACCGGGAGGACTAATGAAAAACTGTTTTTT
TRBJ1-2 NA TRBV2 TRBD1 CASSEGGQGYGYTF TGTGCCAGCAGTGAAGGGGGACAGGGCTATGGCTACACCTTC